Each of the 29 T cell receptor beta chains below was sequenced from the same sample in a study of beta chain features in type 1 diabetes. General study results and limits: The study found moderately but significantly shorter TCRB CDR3s in all four CD4+ subsets of Type 1 diabetes patients.

The sequenced template was cDNA made from the entire isolated RNA. Some clones are missing from TCRdb's copy, which holds only in-frame ones; the method was immunoSEQ multiplex PCR. The top ten clones hold approximately 0.02% of a sample with 680,000 or so clones, 10% to 15% of them seen once. Their specific antigens are unknown. Sequencing used naive CD4+ T cells from blood. The receptors derive from a man between 18 and 35 years old with type 1 diabetes.

This sequence joins TRBV4-2 and TRBJ2-5; 8 bases map to TRBD1. Germline loops: CDR1 LGHNA, CDR2 YNFKEQ. The CDR3 runs to 15 residues. With 4 bases clipped from V and 2 bases from J, the junction kept 6 bases outside the gene matches. This chain's CDR3 is CASSRTGQGQETQYF. The CDR3 DNA reads TGTGCCAGCAGCCGCACAGGACAGGGACAAGAGACCCAGTACTTC.

V and J are TRBV2 and TRBJ2-5, with D unclear. The CDR3 has 11 amino acids. Germline CDR1 SNHLY, CDR2 FYNNEI. The V gene lost 11 bases and the J gene lost 1 base, with 8 bases spanning the gap. CDR3 region: CACRIQETQYF. CDR3 coding DNA: TGTGCCTGCCGGATCCAAGAGACCCAGTACTTC.

The chain uses TRBV7-9 and TRBJ2-1; D perhaps matches TRBD2 (7 bases). V lost 2 bases to trimming and J lost 6 bases, with 14 bases between them. The CDR3 has 15 residues. Germline CDR1 is SEHNR and CDR2 is FQNEAQ (reference sequence). CDR3 loop: CASSLPGGPGNEQFF. The CDR3 DNA sequence: TGTGCCAGCAGCTTACCCGGGGGGCCAGGCAATGAGCAGTTCTTC.

The chain couples TRBV7-9 to TRBJ1-6; 9 nucleotides agree with TRBD1. The CDR3 loop spans 14 amino acids. Germline assignment: CDR1 SEHNR and CDR2 FQNEAQ (reference sequence). With 4 bases clipped from V and 8 bases from J, the junction kept 3 bases outside the gene matches. CDR3 region: CASSSGQGHSPLHF. DNA of the CDR3: TGTGCCAGCAGCTCCGGACAGGGGCATTCACCCCTCCACTTT.

V gene TRBV7-2 combines with J gene TRBJ1-4; D not certain. Trimming shortened V by 5 bases and J by 2 bases, and 12 bases separated the two germline ends. The CDR3 is 15 amino acids. From germline, CDR1 is SGHTA and CDR2 FQGNSA. CDR3: CASSRTLPTNEKLFF. Here the CDR3 DNA reads TGTGCCAGCAGCCGGACCTTACCTACTAATGAAAAACTGTTTTTT.

This clone was counted a few times. The same CDR3 is also encoded by other DNA sequences in this sample. The chain joins TRBV7-9 to TRBJ2-1; TRBD2 aligns across 9 bases. The CDR3 runs 14 residues. Per germline, CDR1 SEHNR and CDR2 FQNEAQ (reference sequence). V lost 7 bases to trimming and J lost 4 bases; unmatched junction nucleotides: 5. The CDR3 loop reads CASIKTSGYNEQFF. The DNA of the CDR3 is TGTGCCAGCATCAAGACTAGCGGTTACAATGAGCAGTTCTTC.

In its sample, this clone was seen a few times. The chain uses TRBV5-1 and TRBJ1-2; D unclear. Germline V gene lookup returns CDR1 SGHRS and CDR2 YFSETQ. This CDR3 contains 15 residues. V was cut by 4 bases and J by 0 bases, with 13 bases left in between. The CDR3 DNA follows: TGCGCCAGCAGCCCCCTTGGCGCGACTAACTATGGCTACACCTTC. Its translation: CASSPLGATNYGYTF. The full variable domain, in which reference TRBV5-1 and TRBJ1-2 provide the parts outside the CDR3, is KAGVTQTPRYLIKTRGQQVTLSCSPISGHRSVSWYQQTPGQGLQFLFEYFSETQRNKGNFPGRFSGRQFSNSRSEMNVSTLELGDSALYLCASSPLGATNYGYTFGSGTRLTVV.

This clone appeared a few times. The chain combines TRBV7-3 with TRBJ2-1; the D gene is possibly TRBD2 (6 bases). Per the germline V gene, CDR1 is SGHTA and CDR2 is FQGTGA. The CDR3 consists of 15 residues. V dropped 5 bases and J dropped 4 bases, with 15 bases sitting between them. The DNA for the CDR3 is TGTGCCAGCAGCCCGGACCGCGGGGTGTACAATGAGCAGTTCTTC. It translates to CASSPDRGVYNEQFF. Supplemented by reference TRBV7-3 and TRBJ2-1, the full variable domain reads GAGVSQTPSNKVTEKGKYVELRCDPISGHTALYWYRQSLGQGPEFLIYFQGTGAADDSGLPNDRFFAVRPEGSVSTLKIQRTERGDSAVYLCASSPDRGVYNEQFFGPGTRLTVL.

This clone was picked up a small number of times. This sequence joins TRBV6-5 and TRBJ1-2; D is unclear. Germline CDR1 MNHEY, CDR2 SVGAGI. This CDR3 has 16 residues. Trimming removed 0 bases from V and 5 bases from J, with 16 bases in between. The CDR3 DNA reads as TGTGCCAGCAGTTACTCGGACGCCACCCAATTTTATGGCTACACCTTC. Translating it yields CASSYSDATQFYGYTF.

This clone came up a few times. This chain uses TRBV2 with TRBJ2-7; 8 positions match TRBD2. The CDR3 covers 15 residues. Per the germline V gene, CDR1 is SNHLY and CDR2 is FYNNEI. With 2 bases clipped from V and 6 bases from J, the junction kept 9 bases outside the gene matches. DNA for the CDR3: TGTGCCAGCAGTGAACAAGGGACTAGGCAATCCGAGCAGTACTTC. Translating it yields CASSEQGTRQSEQYF.

This clone has a handful of counts. The genes are TRBV30 and TRBJ1-3; D gene ambiguous. The ends were cut back, 0 bases at V and 9 bases at J, with 9 bases in the middle. The length of the CDR3 is 12 residues. Per germline, CDR1 GTSNPN and CDR2 SVGIG (reference sequence). The CDR3 nucleotides are TGTGCCTGGAGTGTAGAGGATGTCACCATATATTTT. The encoded protein is CAWSVEDVTIYF.

The chain carries TRBV6-5 and TRBJ1-6; D is unresolved. The V gene's germline CDR1 is MNHEY and CDR2 SVGAGI. Trimming left V 1 base short and J 10 bases short, with 8 bases between. This CDR3 region has 13 residues. Here the CDR3 reads CASSYLGGSPLHF. The CDR3 coding sequence is TGTGCCAGCAGTTACTTAGGAGGCTCACCCCTCCACTTT.

The chain has TRBV5-6 and TRBJ2-3; D gene uncertain. The V and J ends lost 5 bases and 2 bases respectively, with 9 bases between them. The CDR3 consists of 13 residues. Per germline, CDR1 SGHDT and CDR2 YYEEEE. The CDR3 coding sequence is TGTGCCAGCAGGCCGAGGCCCACAGATACGCAGTATTTT. Residues: CASRPRPTDTQYF.

The chain is built from TRBV6-6 and TRBJ2-7; perhaps TRBD2 as D (5 bases). CDR3 length: 13 residues. Germline V gene data show CDR1 as MNHNY and CDR2 as SVGAGI (reference sequence). The V gene lost 10 bases and the J gene lost 0 bases, with 13 bases spanning the gap. In DNA, the CDR3 is TGTGCCACCCGAATAGGGAGCTCCTACGAGCAGTACTTC. The encoded protein is CATRIGSSYEQYF.

This clone has only a few counts. V usage is TRBV14 and J usage is TRBJ1-6; 9 bases fit TRBD1. V lost 0 bases to trimming and J lost 7 bases; unmatched junction nucleotides: 1. Germline assignment: CDR1 SGHDN and CDR2 FVKESK. The CDR3 runs to 15 residues. CDR3 amino acids: CASSQETGGNSPLHF. The DNA for the CDR3 is TGTGCCAGCAGCCAAGAGACAGGGGGGAATTCACCCCTCCACTTT.

The V gene is TRBV6-5, the J gene TRBJ1-2; D not certain. The CDR3 extends over 14 amino acids. V was pared by 2 bases and J by 8 bases, with 15 bases between. Germline CDR1 reads MNHEY; CDR2 reads SVGAGI. The CDR3 loop reads CASSYTEGHRGYTF. The CDR3, as DNA: TGTGCCAGCAGTTACACCGAAGGCCACCGCGGCTACACCTTC.

This clone was recorded a few times. The chain combines TRBV13 with TRBJ2-1, with 10 bases fitting TRBD2. The V gene end was trimmed by 2 bases and the J gene end by 9 bases; junction bases not matched to a gene: 4. CDR3 length: 14 amino acids. In germline, CDR1 is PRHDT, CDR2 FYEKMQ (reference sequence). The CDR3 DNA sequence: TGTGCCAGCAGCTTAAAGCTAGCGGGGGCTGAGCAGTTCTTC. It yields the protein CASSLKLAGAEQFF.

This clone occurred once. This chain connects TRBV18 to TRBJ2-5; TRBD1 matches at 8 bases. This CDR3 is built from 14 residues. The germline V gene has CDR1 KGHSH and CDR2 LQKENI. V lost 6 bases and J lost 5; bases outside the gene matches: 8. CDR3 DNA: TGTGCCAGCTCCTCGCAGGGGGCCGGGGAGACCCAGTACTTC. Protein: CASSSQGAGETQYF.

V and J are TRBV19 and TRBJ2-2; D might be TRBD2 (5 bases). The CDR3 consists of 15 residues. Germline V lookup: CDR1 LNHDA, CDR2 SQIVND (reference sequence). The V and J ends lost 7 bases and 1 base respectively, with 13 bases between them. CDR3 coding DNA: TGTGCCAGTACCCTGGAGGCAGTGAACACCGGGGAGCTGTTTTTT. It yields the protein CASTLEAVNTGELFF.

The chain has TRBV7-8 and TRBJ2-3, with D uncertain. Germline V gene sequence: CDR1 SGHVS, CDR2 FQNEAQ. Trimming took 5 bases from V and 2 from J, leaving 5 bases between them. The CDR3 is 12 amino acids. This CDR3 is CASSAYTDTQYF. CDR3 nucleotides: TGTGCCAGCAGCGCCTACACAGATACGCAGTATTTT. Drawing the rest from reference TRBV7-8 and TRBJ2-3, the complete variable domain is GAGVSQSPRYKVAKRGQDVALRCDPISGHVSLFWYQQALGQGPEFLTYFQNEAQLDKSGLPSDRFFAERPEGSVSTLKIQRTQQEDSAVYLCASSAYTDTQYFGPGTRLTVL.

This clone was counted between two and nine times. The V gene is TRBV6-5, the J gene TRBJ2-3; D is ambiguous. Germline V gene sequence: CDR1 MNHEY, CDR2 SVGAGI. Trimming shortened V by 4 bases and J by 2 bases, and 4 bases separated the two germline ends. The CDR3 length is 12 residues. The CDR3, as DNA: TGTGCCAGCAGTTCGACCACAGATACGCAGTATTTT. Translated: CASSSTTDTQYF.

This clone was observed a handful of times. The V call is TRBV28, the J call TRBJ1-1; no clear D. Germline values: CDR1 MDHEN, CDR2 SYDVKM. The CDR3 covers 12 residues. V was trimmed by 7 bases and J by 4 bases, leaving 10 bases between them. The CDR3 DNA reads TGTGCCAGCAACATCGTTACCACTGAAGCTTTCTTT. Translated, it gives CASNIVTTEAFF.

The CDR3 bases are TGTGCCAGCTCACGGACATCATCTTGGGACGAGCAGTACTTC. Residues: CASSRTSSWDEQYF. This chain connects TRBV18 to TRBJ2-7; tentative D call: TRBD1 (5 bases). The germline CDR1 and CDR2 sequences are KGHSH and LQKENI. The CDR3 extends over 14 amino acids. The germline V and J ends were trimmed by 4 bases and 5 bases, with 15 bases remaining between them.

The chain is built from TRBV29-1 and TRBJ2-7, with 8 bases fitting TRBD1. Unmatched junction bases numbered 5, after V lost 1 base and J lost 6 bases. The germline V gene encodes CDR1 SQVTM and CDR2 ANQGSEA. There are 13 residues in the CDR3. The CDR3 sequence: CSVEGQGNGEQYF. In DNA form, the CDR3 reads TGCAGCGTTGAAGGACAGGGGAATGGCGAGCAGTACTTC.

V usage is TRBV5-1 and J usage is TRBJ2-3; D perhaps matches TRBD1 (5 bases). This CDR3 is built from 14 residues. Germline lookup yields CDR1 SGHRS and CDR2 YFSETQ. Trimming stripped 0 bases from V and 5 bases from J, with 10 bases between. CDR3 bases: TGCGCCAGCAGCTTGGTCAGGGAAGGAGATACGCAGTATTTT. This sequence encodes CASSLVREGDTQYF.

The chain employs TRBV2 and TRBJ2-7, with D perhaps TRBD2 (6 bases). Germline assignment: CDR1 SNHLY and CDR2 FYNNEI. CDR3 length equals 15 residues. The V gene lost 7 bases and the J gene lost 2 bases, with 18 bases spanning the gap. CDR3: CASMREDVGPYEQYF. DNA of the CDR3: TGTGCCAGCATGAGGGAGGACGTAGGTCCCTACGAGCAGTACTTC.

This chain uses TRBV28 with TRBJ2-1, with 9 bases identical to TRBD1. The CDR3 has 15 residues. V lost 4 bases to trimming and J lost 4 bases; unmatched junction nucleotides: 5. In germline, CDR1 is MDHEN, CDR2 SYDVKM. The CDR3 is CASSSPGTGYNEQFF. The CDR3, as DNA: TGTGCCAGCAGTTCCCCCGGGACAGGGTACAATGAGCAGTTCTTC.

The V call is TRBV5-1, the J call TRBJ1-1, with D possibly TRBD1 on 5 matching bases. The germline CDR1 and CDR2 sequences are SGHRS and YFSETQ. This CDR3 has 14 amino acids. The ends were cut back, 5 bases at V and 4 bases at J, with 15 bases in the middle. The CDR3 nucleotides read TGCGCCAGCAGTTCAGGGACGTCGGTCACTGAAGCTTTCTTT. It translates to CASSSGTSVTEAFF.

This clone was picked up a small number of times. The chain employs TRBV13 and TRBJ2-7; D might be TRBD1 or TRBD2, each matching 5 bases. CDR1 is PRHDT and CDR2 is FYEKMQ in the germline V gene (reference sequence). This CDR3 region has 11 residues. V was shortened by 6 bases and J by 11 bases, with 14 bases between the two germline ends. The CDR3 DNA reads as TGTGCCAGCAGTCTAGGGACCCTTAAGTACTTC. It codes for CASSLGTLKYF. The full variable domain, completed using reference TRBV13 and TRBJ2-7, is AAGVIQSPRHLIKEKRETATLKCYPIPRHDTVYWYQQGPGQDPQFLISFYEKMQSDKGSIPDRFSAQQFSDYHSELNMSSLELGDSALYFCASSLGTLKYFGPGTRLTVT.